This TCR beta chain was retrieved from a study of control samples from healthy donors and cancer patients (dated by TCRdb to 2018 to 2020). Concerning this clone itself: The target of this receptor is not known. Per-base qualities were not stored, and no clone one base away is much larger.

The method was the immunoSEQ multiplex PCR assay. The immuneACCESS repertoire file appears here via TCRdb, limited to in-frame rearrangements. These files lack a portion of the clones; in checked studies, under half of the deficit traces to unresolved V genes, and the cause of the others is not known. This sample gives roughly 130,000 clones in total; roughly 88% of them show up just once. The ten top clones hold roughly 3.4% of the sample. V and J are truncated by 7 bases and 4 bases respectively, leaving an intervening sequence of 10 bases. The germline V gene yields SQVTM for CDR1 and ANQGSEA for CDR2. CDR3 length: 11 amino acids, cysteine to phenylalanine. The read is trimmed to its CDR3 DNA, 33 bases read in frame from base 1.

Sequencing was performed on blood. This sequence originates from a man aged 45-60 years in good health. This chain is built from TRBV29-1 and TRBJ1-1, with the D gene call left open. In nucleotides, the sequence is TGCAGCGCCAACACATGCACTGAAGCTTTCTTT. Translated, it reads CSANTCTEAFF. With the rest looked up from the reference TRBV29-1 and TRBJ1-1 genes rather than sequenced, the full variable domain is SAVISQKPSRDICQRGTSLTIQCQVDSQVTMMFWYRQQPGQSLTLIATANQGSEATYESGFVIDKFPISRPNLTFSTLTVSNMSPEDSSIYLCSANTCTEAFFGQGTRLTVV.